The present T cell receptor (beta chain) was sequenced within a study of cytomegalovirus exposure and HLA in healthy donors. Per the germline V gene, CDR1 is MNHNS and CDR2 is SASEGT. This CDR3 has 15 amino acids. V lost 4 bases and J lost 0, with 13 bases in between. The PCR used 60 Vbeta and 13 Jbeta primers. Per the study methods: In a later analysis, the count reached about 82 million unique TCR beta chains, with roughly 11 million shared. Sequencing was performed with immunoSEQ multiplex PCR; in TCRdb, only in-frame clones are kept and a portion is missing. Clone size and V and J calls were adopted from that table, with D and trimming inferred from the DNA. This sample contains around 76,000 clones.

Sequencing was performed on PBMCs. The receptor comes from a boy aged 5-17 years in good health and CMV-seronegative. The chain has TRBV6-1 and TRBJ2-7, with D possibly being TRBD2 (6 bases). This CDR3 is CASSAEEGTSYEQYF. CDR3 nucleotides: TGTGCCAGCAGTGCCGAGGAGGGGACCTCCTACGAGCAGTACTTC.